The next 8 T cell receptor beta chains were all read from a single sample in a study of long-term antiretroviral therapy in people with HIV. Survey-level resolution applied to immunoSEQ assay v3.0. The method was immunoSEQ multiplex PCR; TCRdb's version includes in-frame clones alone and lacks a portion of them. The sample lists under 20,000 clones; roughly 80% were seen once. The starting material was unsorted PBMCs, obtained about 1.2 years before starting antiretroviral therapy. These receptors were collected from a man aged 25 to 40 with HIV.

As for this clone: It is likely a read error, because the conserved phenylalanine at the end of the CDR3 is missing. Because the CDR3's place on the DNA is in doubt, the DNA is left out and the CDR3 is given as listed by TCRdb. This chain joins TRBV29-1 and TRBJ1-2; the table's D call of TRBD1 was not tested on the DNA. Germline V gene lookup returns CDR1 SQVTM and CDR2 ANQGSEA. The CDR3 region is 9 residues in length, termini included. CDR3 in amino acids: CSVGGQGGV.

This clone turned up a few times. This sequence joins TRBV7-9 and TRBJ2-2, with TRBD2 identical over 7 bases. Germline CDR1 is SEHNR and CDR2 is FQNEAQ (reference sequence). The CDR3 is 15 amino acids. Germline trimming cut 4 bases from V and 5 bases from J; bases unmatched to any gene: 7. This CDR3 is CASSSSGTLTGELFF. CDR3 nucleotides: TGTGCCAGCAGCTCAAGCGGGACTTTAACCGGGGAGCTGTTTTTT.

This clone was counted between two and nine times. The chain employs TRBV2 and TRBJ2-1, with 15 bases fitting TRBD2. The length of the CDR3 is 15 residues. The J segment lost 5 bases and the V segment lost 10 bases, leaving 6 bases of the junction unmatched. CDR1 and CDR2 from the germline V gene are SNHLY and FYNNEI. The chain's CDR3 is CATGLAGGLNNEQFF. DNA of the CDR3: TGTGCCACAGGACTAGCGGGGGGGCTTAACAATGAGCAGTTCTTC.

V gene TRBV18 combines with J gene TRBJ2-1; 7 bases fit TRBD2. The CDR3 length is 13 residues. J gave up 9 bases and V 6 bases, and 8 bases lay outside the gene matches. Germline CDR1 is KGHSH and CDR2 is LQKENI. As DNA, the CDR3 is TGTGCCAGCTCCCTGGGGGGGATAGGTGAGCAGTTCTTC. It encodes CASSLGGIGEQFF.

V and J are TRBV18 and TRBJ1-5; 10 bases map to TRBD1. This CDR3 has 17 amino acids. Germline trimming cut 6 bases from V and 2 bases from J; bases unmatched to any gene: 10. CDR1 and CDR2 from the germline V gene are KGHSH and LQKENI. The CDR3 DNA is TGTGCCAGCTCTCAGACAGGGGGCGCAGGTGGCAATCAGCCCCAGCATTTT. Translated: CASSQTGGAGGNQPQHF.

In this sample, this clone turned up a few times. V and J are TRBV30 and TRBJ2-7; maybe TRBD1 (5 bases). Germline V gene lookup returns CDR1 GTSNPN and CDR2 SVGIG (reference sequence). This CDR3 has 14 amino acids. Trimming left V 0 bases short and J 2 bases short, with 11 bases between. The CDR3: CAWSVQQVTYEQYF. The CDR3 region has the DNA TGTGCCTGGAGTGTACAACAGGTAACCTACGAGCAGTACTTC. The entire variable domain, with the rest obtained from reference TRBV30 and TRBJ2-7, is as follows: SQTIHQWPATLVQPVGSPLSLECTVEGTSNPNLYWYRQAAGRGLQLLFYSVGIGQISSEVPQNLSASRPQDRQFILSSKKLLLSDSGFYLCAWSVQQVTYEQYFGPGTRLTVT.

This chain joins TRBV7-9 and TRBJ2-7; possibly TRBD2 for D (5 bases). V lost 2 bases to trimming and J lost 6 bases, with 11 bases between them. Germline V gene sequence: CDR1 SEHNR, CDR2 FQNEAQ (reference sequence). The CDR3 contains 13 residues. CDR3 region: CASSLPDEGEQYF. The CDR3 nucleotides read TGTGCCAGCAGCTTACCGGACGAGGGCGAGCAGTACTTC.

The rearrangement joins TRBV5-4 to TRBJ2-1; 10 bases are shared with TRBD2. Germline-derived CDR1 and CDR2 are SGHNT and YYREEE (reference sequence). The CDR3 runs 17 residues. With 7 bases clipped from V and 0 bases from J, the junction kept 10 bases outside the gene matches. The CDR3 here is CASYRLAGSSSYNEQFF. For the CDR3, the DNA is TGTGCCAGCTATAGACTAGCGGGTTCCAGCTCCTACAATGAGCAGTTCTTC.